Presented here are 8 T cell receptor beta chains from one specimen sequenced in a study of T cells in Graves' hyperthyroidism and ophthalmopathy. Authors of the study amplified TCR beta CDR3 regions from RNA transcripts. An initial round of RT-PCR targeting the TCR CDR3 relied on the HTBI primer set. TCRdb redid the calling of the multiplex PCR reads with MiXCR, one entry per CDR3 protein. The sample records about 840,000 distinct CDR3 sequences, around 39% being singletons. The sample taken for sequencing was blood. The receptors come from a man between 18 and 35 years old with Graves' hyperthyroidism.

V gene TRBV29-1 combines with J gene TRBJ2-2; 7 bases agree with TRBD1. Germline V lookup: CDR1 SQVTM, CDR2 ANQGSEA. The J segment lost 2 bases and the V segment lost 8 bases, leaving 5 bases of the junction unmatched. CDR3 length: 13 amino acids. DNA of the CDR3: TGCAGCCGAGACAGGGCAAACACCGGGGAGCTGTTTTTT. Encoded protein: CSRDRANTGELFF.

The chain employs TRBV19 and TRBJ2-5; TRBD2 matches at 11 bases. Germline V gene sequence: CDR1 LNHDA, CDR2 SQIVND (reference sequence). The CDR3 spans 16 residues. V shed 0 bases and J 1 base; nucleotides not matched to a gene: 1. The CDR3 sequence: CASSIELAGAQETQYF. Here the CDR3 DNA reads TGTGCCAGTAGTATAGAACTAGCGGGGGCCCAAGAGACCCAGTACTTC.

CDR3: CASIFLDRGGYEQYF. CDR3 DNA sequence: TGTGCCAGCATTTTCTTGGACAGGGGAGGTTACGAGCAGTACTTC. The chain uses TRBV2 and TRBJ2-7; 9 positions agree with TRBD1. Germline CDR1 SNHLY, CDR2 FYNNEI. The CDR3 length is 15 residues. The V gene end was trimmed by 7 bases and the J gene end by 4 bases; junction bases not matched to a gene: 11.

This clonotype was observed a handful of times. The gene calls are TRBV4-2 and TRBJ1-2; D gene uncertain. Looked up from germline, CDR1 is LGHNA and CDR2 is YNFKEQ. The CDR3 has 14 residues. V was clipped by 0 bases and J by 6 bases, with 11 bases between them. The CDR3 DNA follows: TGTGCCAGCAGCCAAGATCTGGGGAGGGATGGCTACACCTTC. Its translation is CASSQDLGRDGYTF.

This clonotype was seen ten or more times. CDR3 amino acids: CAIGETQYF. CDR3 sequence (DNA): TGTGCCATCGGAGAGACCCAGTACTTC. This chain uses TRBV10-3 with TRBJ2-5; D is undetermined. Germline V gives CDR1 ENHRY, CDR2 SYGVKD. This CDR3 is built from 9 residues. V dropped 8 bases and J dropped 4 bases, with 2 bases sitting between them.

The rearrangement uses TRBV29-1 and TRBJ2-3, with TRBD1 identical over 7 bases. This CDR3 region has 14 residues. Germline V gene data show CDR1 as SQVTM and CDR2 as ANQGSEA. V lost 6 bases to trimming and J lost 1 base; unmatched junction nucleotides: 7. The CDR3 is CSVPTGDGTDTQYF. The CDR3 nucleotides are TGCAGCGTACCTACAGGGGATGGCACAGATACGCAGTATTTT.

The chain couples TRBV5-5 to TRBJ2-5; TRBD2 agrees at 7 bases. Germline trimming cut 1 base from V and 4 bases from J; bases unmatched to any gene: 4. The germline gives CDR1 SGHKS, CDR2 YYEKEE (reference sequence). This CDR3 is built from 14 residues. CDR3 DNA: TGTGCCAGCAGCTTGTCCGTAGCGGGAGAGACCCAGTACTTC. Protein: CASSLSVAGETQYF.

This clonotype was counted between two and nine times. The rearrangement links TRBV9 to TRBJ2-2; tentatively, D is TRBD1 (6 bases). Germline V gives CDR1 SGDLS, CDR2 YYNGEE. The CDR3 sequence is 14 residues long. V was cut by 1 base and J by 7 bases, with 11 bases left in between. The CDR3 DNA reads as TGTGCCAGCAGCGTATCAGGGGTGGTCGGGGAGCTGTTTTTT. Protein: CASSVSGVVGELFF.